The clone carrying this T cell receptor (beta chain) was seen more than once but under ten times. Its antigen is still unknown. V lost 4 bases to trimming and J lost 6 bases, with 10 bases between them. The CDR3 sequence is 12 residues long. Germline V gene lookup returns CDR1 SGHRS and CDR2 YFSETQ. The data were produced by immunoSEQ multiplex PCR, yet TCRdb's version contains in-frame clones alone and is incomplete. Of approximately 60,000 clones detected, less than 80% appear once; the ten largest clones hold 0.35% to 0.5%. The data stem from a study of siplizumab effects on memory and regulatory T cells. Findings of the study overall: Naive T cell populations appeared to exhibit greater diversity than memory cells and appeared to be major alloresponse contributors. Among sequences traceable to unstimulated CD4+ memory cells, alloreactive ones were significantly reduced by siplizumab.

The source material was memory CD4+ T cells sorted from blood. The clonotype originates from a human donor in good health. V and J are TRBV5-1 and TRBJ1-1; possibly TRBD1 for D (6 bases). In nucleotides, the CDR3 is TGCGCCAGCAGCATAGGGGGTCCTGAAGCTTTCTTT. Protein sequence: CASSIGGPEAFF.